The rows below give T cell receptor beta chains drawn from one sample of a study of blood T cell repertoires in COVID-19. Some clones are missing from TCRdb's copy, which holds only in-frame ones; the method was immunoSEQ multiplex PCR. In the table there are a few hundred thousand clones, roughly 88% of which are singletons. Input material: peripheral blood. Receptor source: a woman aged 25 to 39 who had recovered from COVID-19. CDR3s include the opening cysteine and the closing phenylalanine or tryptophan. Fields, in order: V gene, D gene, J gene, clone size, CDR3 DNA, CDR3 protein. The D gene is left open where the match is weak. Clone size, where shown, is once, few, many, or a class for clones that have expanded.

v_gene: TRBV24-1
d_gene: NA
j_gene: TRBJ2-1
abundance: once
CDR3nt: TGTGCCACCAGTGTGGGGAGAGCCCCCAATGAGCAGTTCTTC
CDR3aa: CATSVGRAPNEQFF

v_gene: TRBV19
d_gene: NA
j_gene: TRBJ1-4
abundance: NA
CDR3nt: TGTGCCAGTAGTATGGGGTGGACAGCGGCAACTAATGAAAAACTGTTTTTT
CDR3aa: CASSMGWTAATNEKLFF

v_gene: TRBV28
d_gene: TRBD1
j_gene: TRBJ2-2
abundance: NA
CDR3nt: TGTGCCAGCAGCTCGGGACAGGGGGCCACCGGGGAGCTGTTTTTT
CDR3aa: CASSSGQGATGELFF

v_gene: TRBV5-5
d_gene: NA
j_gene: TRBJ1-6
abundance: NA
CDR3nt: TGTGCCAGCAGCCCTCCGACAGGCCATAATTCACCCCTCCACTTT
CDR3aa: CASSPPTGHNSPLHF

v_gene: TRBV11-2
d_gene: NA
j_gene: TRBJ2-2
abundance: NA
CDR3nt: TGTGCCAGCAGCCCTCGTAGGGGTTCCGGGGAGCTGTTTTTT
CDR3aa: CASSPRRGSGELFF

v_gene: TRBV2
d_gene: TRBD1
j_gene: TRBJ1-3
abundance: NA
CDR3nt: TGTGCCAGCGCCCCCCACGGGCAGGGGGCCGACACCATATATTTT
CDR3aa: CASAPHGQGADTIYF

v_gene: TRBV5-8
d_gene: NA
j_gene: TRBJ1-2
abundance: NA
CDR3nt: TGTGCCAGCAGCTTGTGGAGGGCGACTGGCTACACCTTC
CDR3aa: CASSLWRATGYTF

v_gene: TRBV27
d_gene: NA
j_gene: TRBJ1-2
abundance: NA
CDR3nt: TGTGCCAGCAGCAGGAGGAGGCTTTCTAACTATGGCTACACCTTC
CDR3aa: CASSRRRLSNYGYTF

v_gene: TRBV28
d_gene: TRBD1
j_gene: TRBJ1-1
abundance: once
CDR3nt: TGTGCCAGCAGTTTCCATAACAGGGGAGCGTGGACTGAAGCTTTCTTT
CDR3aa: CASSFHNRGAWTEAFF

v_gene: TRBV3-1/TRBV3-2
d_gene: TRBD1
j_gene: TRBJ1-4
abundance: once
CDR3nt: TGTGCCAGCAGCCTTGGGACAGCTAGACGTGGGGAAAAACTGTTTTTT
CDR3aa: CASSLGTARRGEKLFF

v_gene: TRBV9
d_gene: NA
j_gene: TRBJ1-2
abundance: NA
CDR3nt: TGTGCCAGCAGCGTAGATGATAGGGGGAGCTATGGCTACACCTTC
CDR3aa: CASSVDDRGSYGYTF

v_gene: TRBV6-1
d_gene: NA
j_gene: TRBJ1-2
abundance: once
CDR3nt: TGTGCCAGCAGTGACCCATCAGCGACCCTTGGCTACACCTTC
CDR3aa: CASSDPSATLGYTF

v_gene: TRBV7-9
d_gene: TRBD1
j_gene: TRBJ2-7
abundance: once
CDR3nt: TGTGCCAGCAGCGGGGTCTGGACAGGGAGCTCCTACGAGCAGTACTTC
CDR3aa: CASSGVWTGSSYEQYF

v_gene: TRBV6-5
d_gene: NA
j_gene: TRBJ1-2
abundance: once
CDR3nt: TGTGCCAGCAGGGGAGATGATGGCTACACCTTC
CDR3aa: CASRGDDGYTF

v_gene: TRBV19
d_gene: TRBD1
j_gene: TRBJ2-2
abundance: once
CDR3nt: TGTGCCAGTAATGACAGGGACACCGGGGAGCTGTTTTTT
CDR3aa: CASNDRDTGELFF

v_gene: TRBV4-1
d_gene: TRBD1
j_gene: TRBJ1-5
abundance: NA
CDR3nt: TGCGCCAGCAGCCAAGTAGGGACAGGGAATCAGCCCCAGCATTTT
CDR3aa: CASSQVGTGNQPQHF

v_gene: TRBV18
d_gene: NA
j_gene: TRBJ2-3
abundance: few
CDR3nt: TGTGCCAGCTCACCGCAGGGCGCAGATACGCAGTATTTT
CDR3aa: CASSPQGADTQYF

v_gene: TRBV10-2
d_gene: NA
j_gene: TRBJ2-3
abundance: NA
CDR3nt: TGCGCCAGCAGTGAGGGACAGTACACAGATACGCAGTATTTT
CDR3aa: CASSEGQYTDTQYF

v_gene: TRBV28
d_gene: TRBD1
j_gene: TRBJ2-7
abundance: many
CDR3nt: TGTGCCAGCCGACCGGGACAGGGGTCTTCCGAGCAGTACTTC
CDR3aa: CASRPGQGSSEQYF

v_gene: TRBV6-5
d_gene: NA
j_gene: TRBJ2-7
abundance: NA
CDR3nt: TGTGCCAGCAGTTACTCGGGGGGGGCCGCCTACGAGCAGTACTTC
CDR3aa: CASSYSGGAAYEQYF

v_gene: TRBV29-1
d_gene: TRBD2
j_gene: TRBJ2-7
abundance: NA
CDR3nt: TGCAGCGTTGAGCTAGCGGGGGGGCCACGGGTCGAGCAGTACTTC
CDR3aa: CSVELAGGPRVEQYF

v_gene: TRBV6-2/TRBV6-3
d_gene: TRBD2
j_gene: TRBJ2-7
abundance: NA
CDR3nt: TGTGCCAGCAGTCCGGGGACTAGCGGGCCCGGACTTCGGGGCGAGCAGTACTTC
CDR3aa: CASSPGTSGPGLRGEQYF

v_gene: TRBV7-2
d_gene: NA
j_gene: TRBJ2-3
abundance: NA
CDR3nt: TGTGCCAGTGGTCGGGGTTCAGATACGCAGTATTTT
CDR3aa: CASGRGSDTQYF

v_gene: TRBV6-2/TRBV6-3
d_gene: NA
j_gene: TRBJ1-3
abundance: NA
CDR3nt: TGTGCCAGCCGTTCTTTGAGCGCCGCTGGAAACACCATATATTTT
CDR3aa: CASRSLSAAGNTIYF

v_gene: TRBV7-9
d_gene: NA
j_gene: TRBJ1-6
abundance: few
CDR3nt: TGTGCCAGCAGCCCTGACTCTTCTTCACCCCTCCACTTT
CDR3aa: CASSPDSSSPLHF

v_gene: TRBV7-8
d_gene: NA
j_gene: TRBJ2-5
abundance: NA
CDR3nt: TGTGCCAGCAGCTTAGACGAGGTCCAAGAGACCCAGTACTTC
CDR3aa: CASSLDEVQETQYF

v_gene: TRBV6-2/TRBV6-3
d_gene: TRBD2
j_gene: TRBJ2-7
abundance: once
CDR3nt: TGTGCCAGCAGTTACCCATCTAGCGGACACTACGAGCAGTACTTC
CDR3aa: CASSYPSSGHYEQYF

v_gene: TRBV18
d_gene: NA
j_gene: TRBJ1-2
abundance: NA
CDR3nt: TGTGCCAGCTCACGCACATTTACAGACCGTAACTATGGCTACACCTTC
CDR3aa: CASSRTFTDRNYGYTF

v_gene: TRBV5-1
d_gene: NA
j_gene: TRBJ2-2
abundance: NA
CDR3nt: TGCGCCAGCAGCCAAAAAGACAGGAGAATAACGAACACCGGGGAGCTGTTTTTT
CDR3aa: CASSQKDRRITNTGELFF

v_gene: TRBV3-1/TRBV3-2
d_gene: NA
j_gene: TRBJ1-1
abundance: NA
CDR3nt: TGTGCCAGCAGTCAGGGTGAAGCTTTCTTT
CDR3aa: CASSQGEAFF

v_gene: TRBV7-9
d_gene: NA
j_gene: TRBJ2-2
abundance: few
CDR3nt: TGTGCCAGCAGCTTGGGAGGAACGAACACCGGGGAGCTGTTTTTT
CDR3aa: CASSLGGTNTGELFF

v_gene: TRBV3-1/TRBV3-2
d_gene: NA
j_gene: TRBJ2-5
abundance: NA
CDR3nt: TGTGCCAGCAGCCGCGGTGGGGGCGGGGAGACCCAGTACTTC
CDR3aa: CASSRGGGGETQYF

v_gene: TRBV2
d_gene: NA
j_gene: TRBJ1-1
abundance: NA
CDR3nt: TGTGCCAGCACCGGGACATGGAACACTGAAGCTTTCTTT
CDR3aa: CASTGTWNTEAFF

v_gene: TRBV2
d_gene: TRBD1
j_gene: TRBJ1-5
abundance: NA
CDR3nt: TGTGCCAGCCGGACAGGGGGCAATCAGCCCCAGCATTTT
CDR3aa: CASRTGGNQPQHF

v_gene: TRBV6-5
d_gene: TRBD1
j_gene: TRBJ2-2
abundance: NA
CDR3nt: TGTGCCAGCAGGGGTGACAGGGGTATAGGCGGGGAGCTGTTTTTT
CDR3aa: CASRGDRGIGGELFF

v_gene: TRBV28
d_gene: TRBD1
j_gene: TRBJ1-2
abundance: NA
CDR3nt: TGTGCCAGCAGGACGACAGGGGGCGCCGATGGCTACACCTTC
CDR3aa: CASRTTGGADGYTF

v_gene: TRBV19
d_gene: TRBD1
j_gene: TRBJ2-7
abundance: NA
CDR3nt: TGTGCCAGTAGTGTCAGGGGGAACGAGCAGTACTTC
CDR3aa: CASSVRGNEQYF